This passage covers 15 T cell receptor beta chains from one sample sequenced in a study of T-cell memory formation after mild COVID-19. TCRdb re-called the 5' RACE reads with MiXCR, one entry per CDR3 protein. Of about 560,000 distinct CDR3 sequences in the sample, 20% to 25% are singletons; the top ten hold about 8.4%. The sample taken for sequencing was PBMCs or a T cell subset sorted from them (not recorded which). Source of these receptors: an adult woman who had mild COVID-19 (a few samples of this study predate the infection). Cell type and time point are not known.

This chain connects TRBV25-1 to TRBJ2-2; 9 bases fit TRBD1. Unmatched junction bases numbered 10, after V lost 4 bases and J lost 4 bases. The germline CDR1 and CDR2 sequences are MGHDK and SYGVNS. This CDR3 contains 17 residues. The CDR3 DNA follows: TGTGCCAGCAGTGGGATACCGGGACAGGGACCCACCGGGGAGCTGTTTTTT. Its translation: CASSGIPGQGPTGELFF.

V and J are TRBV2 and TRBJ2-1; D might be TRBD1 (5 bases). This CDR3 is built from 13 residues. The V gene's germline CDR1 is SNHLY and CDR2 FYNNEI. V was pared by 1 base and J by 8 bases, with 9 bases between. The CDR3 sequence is CASSEDPGYEQFF. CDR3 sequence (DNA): TGTGCCAGCAGTGAAGACCCAGGGTATGAGCAGTTCTTC.

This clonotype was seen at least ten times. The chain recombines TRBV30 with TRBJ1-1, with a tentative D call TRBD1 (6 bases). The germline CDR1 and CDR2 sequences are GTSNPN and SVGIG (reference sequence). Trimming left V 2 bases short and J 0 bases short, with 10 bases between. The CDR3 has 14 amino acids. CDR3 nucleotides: TGTGCCTGGAGTCGGGACACCATGAACACTGAAGCTTTCTTT. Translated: CAWSRDTMNTEAFF.

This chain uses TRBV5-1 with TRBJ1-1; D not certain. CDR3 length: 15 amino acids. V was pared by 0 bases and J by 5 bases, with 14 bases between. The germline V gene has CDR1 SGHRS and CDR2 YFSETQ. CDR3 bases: TGCGCCAGCAGCTTGGGGCGGGGAAGCACAACTGAAGCTTTCTTT. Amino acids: CASSLGRGSTTEAFF.

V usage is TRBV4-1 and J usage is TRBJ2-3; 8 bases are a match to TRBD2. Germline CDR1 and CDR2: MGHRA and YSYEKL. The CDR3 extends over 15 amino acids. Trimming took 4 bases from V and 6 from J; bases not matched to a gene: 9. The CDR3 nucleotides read TGCGCCAGCAGCCTTAGTGGTAGCGGGGAGGATACGCAGTATTTT. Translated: CASSLSGSGEDTQYF.

CDR3 bases: TGCGCCAGCAGATTCGCGGGGGGGCAAGAGACCCAGTACTTC. This translates into CASRFAGGQETQYF. This chain links TRBV5-1 with TRBJ2-5; TRBD2 aligns across 9 bases. Germline CDR1 reads SGHRS; CDR2 reads YFSETQ. The CDR3 sequence is 14 residues long. The trim removed 5 bases at V and 2 bases at J, leaving 4 bases unmatched.

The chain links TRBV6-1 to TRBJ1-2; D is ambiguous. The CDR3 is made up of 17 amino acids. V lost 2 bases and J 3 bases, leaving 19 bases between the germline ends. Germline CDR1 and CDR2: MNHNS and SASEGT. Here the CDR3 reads CASSERAGAGVDYGYTF. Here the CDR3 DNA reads TGTGCCAGCAGTGAACGGGCAGGAGCAGGAGTAGACTATGGCTACACCTTC.

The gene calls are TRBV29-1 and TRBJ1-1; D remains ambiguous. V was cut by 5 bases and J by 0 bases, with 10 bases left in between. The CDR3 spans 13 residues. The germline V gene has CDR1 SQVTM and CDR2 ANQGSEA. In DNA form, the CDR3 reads TGCAGCGTTCTCCTCCGCCTGAACACTGAAGCTTTCTTT. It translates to CSVLLRLNTEAFF.

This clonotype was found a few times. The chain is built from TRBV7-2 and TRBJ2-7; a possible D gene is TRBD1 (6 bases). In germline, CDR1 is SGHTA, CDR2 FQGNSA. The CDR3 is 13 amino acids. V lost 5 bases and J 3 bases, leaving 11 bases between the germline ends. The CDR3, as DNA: TGTGCCAGCAGCGCAGGGGTCCGCTACGAGCAGTACTTC. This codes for CASSAGVRYEQYF.

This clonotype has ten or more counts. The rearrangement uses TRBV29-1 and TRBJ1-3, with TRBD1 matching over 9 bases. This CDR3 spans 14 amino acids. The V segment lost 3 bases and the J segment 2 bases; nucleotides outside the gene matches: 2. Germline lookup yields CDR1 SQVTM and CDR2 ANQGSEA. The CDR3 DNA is TGCAGCGTTGATGGACAGGGGACTGGAAACACCATATATTTT. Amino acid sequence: CSVDGQGTGNTIYF.

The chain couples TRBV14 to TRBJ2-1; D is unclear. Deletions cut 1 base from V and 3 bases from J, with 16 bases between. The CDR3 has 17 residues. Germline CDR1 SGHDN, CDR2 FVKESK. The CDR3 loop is CASSQGPLGKNYNEQFF. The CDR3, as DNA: TGTGCCAGCAGCCAAGGCCCGCTCGGTAAGAACTACAATGAGCAGTTCTTC. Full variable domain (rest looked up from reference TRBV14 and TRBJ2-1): EAGVTQFPSHSVIEKGQTVTLRCDPISGHDNLYWYRRVMGKEIKFLLHFVKESKQDESGMPNNRFLAERTGGTYSTLKVQPAELEDSGVYFCASSQGPLGKNYNEQFFGPGTRLTVL.

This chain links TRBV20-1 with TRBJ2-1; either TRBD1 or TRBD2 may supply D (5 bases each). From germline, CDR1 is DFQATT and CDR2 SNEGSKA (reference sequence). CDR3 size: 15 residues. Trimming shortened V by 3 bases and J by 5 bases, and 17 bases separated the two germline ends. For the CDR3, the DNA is TGCAGTGCTAGTCTATGGGGGATCGCCGACAATGAGCAGTTCTTC. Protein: CSASLWGIADNEQFF.

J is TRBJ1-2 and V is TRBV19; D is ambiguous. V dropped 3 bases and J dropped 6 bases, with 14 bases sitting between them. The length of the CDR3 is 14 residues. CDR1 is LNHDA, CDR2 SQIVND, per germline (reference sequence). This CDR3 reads CASSMLPAADGYTF. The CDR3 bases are TGTGCCAGTAGTATGCTCCCCGCAGCGGATGGCTACACCTTC. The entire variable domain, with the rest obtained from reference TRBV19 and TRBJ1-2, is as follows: DGGITQSPKYLFRKEGQNVTLSCEQNLNHDAMYWYRQDPGQGLRLIYYSQIVNDFQKGDIAEGYSVSREKKESFPLTVTSAQKNPTAFYLCASSMLPAADGYTFGSGTRLTVV.

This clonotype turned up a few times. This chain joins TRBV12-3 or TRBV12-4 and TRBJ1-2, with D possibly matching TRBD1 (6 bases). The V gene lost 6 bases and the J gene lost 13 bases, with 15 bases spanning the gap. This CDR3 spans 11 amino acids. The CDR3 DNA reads TGTGCCAGCAGACAAGAGACAGGCGGCACCTTC. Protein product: CASRQETGGTF.

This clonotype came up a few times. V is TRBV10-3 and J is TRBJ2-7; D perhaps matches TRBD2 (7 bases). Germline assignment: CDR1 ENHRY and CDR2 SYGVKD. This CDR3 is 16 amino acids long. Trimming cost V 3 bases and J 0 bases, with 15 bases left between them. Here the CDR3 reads CAISDRGASGSYEQYF. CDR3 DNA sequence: TGTGCCATCAGTGATAGGGGGGCTAGCGGCTCCTACGAGCAGTACTTC.